Shown below are 14 T cell receptor beta chains from a single sample sequenced in a study of glioma-infiltrating T cells after dendritic cell vaccination. Repertoires were generated with immunoSEQ multiplex PCR, while TCRdb's copy carries only in-frame clones and drops some. The table includes 80,000 to 95,000 clones, 85% detected once. Time point meaning: after dendritic cell vaccination, including at tumor progression/relapse. The specimen was blood, collected after dendritic cell vaccination. All receptors derive from a human donor with glioblastoma.

The CDR3 is CASSYGTGGSYEQYF. The CDR3 region has the DNA TGTGCCAGCAGCTACGGGACAGGGGGCTCCTACGAGCAGTACTTC. The chain links TRBV5-4 to TRBJ2-7, with 11 bases fitting TRBD1. CDR1 and CDR2 from the germline V gene are SGHNT and YYREEE (reference sequence). After removal of 3 bases from V and 0 bases from J, the junction contained 2 bases not matched to a gene. This CDR3 contains 15 residues.

The chain recombines TRBV15 with TRBJ1-1, with D hard to call. Trimming removed 0 bases from V and 3 bases from J, with 8 bases in between. The CDR3 contains 14 residues. The germline CDR1 and CDR2 sequences are LNHNV and YYDKDF (reference sequence). Written as DNA, the CDR3 is TGTGCCACCAGCAGAGATCCGAGGGACACTGAAGCTTTCTTT. Translating gives CATSRDPRDTEAFF.

The CDR3 loop is CASSPGLDQPQHF. The CDR3 DNA follows: TGTGCCAGCAGCCCCGGTCTGGATCAGCCCCAGCATTTT. This sequence joins TRBV11-2 and TRBJ1-5; D is unclear. The V end lost 5 bases, the J end lost 5 bases, and 10 bases lay between the germline ends. The CDR3 is made up of 13 amino acids. The germline CDR1 and CDR2 sequences are SGHAT and FQNNGV.

This clone has just a few counts. This chain uses TRBV27 with TRBJ2-7; possibly TRBD2 for D (5 bases). Trimming stripped 5 bases from V and 9 bases from J, with 14 bases between. The length of the CDR3 is 12 residues. Germline V CDR1 and CDR2: MNHEY, SMNVEV (reference sequence). The CDR3 nucleotides are TGTGCCAGCAGTACTAGGCAGACACGGCAGTACTTC. It translates to CASSTRQTRQYF.

This chain uses TRBV18 with TRBJ2-2, with D uncertain. Germline CDR1 KGHSH, CDR2 LQKENI. V was pared by 2 bases and J by 4 bases, with 11 bases between. CDR3 length: 15 residues. In DNA form, the CDR3 reads TGTGCCAGCTCACCAGAAGTCTCAGGCACCGGGGAGCTGTTTTTT. It encodes CASSPEVSGTGELFF. The full variable domain, its missing parts supplied by reference TRBV18 and TRBJ2-2, is NAGVMQNPRHLVRRRGQEARLRCSPMKGHSHVYWYRQLPEEGLKFMVYLQKENIIDESGMPKERFSAEFPKEGPSILRIQQVVRGDSAAYFCASSPEVSGTGELFFGEGSRLTVL.

The chain links TRBV6-5 to TRBJ2-1; a weak D match, TRBD2 (5 bases). CDR3 length equals 13 residues. With 2 bases removed from V and 3 bases from J, the gap between germline ends came to 5 bases. The germline V gene has CDR1 MNHEY and CDR2 SVGAGI. Written as DNA, the CDR3 is TGTGCCAGCAGTTACCGGGACTACAATGAGCAGTTCTTC. Amino acid sequence: CASSYRDYNEQFF.

The V call is TRBV27, the J call TRBJ1-5; 7 bases agree with TRBD1. Germline loops: CDR1 MNHEY, CDR2 SMNVEV (reference sequence). Unmatched junction bases numbered 7, after V lost 6 bases and J lost 2 bases. This CDR3 has 15 residues. As DNA, the CDR3 is TGTGCCAGCAGACCCAGGGGGGAGGGCAATCAGCCCCAGCATTTT. It translates to CASRPRGEGNQPQHF.

V usage is TRBV28 and J usage is TRBJ2-2; TRBD2 is a possible D gene (5 bases). Germline-derived CDR1 and CDR2 are MDHEN and SYDVKM. The V end lost 4 bases, the J end lost 4 bases, and 13 bases lay between the germline ends. The CDR3 runs to 15 residues. CDR3 nucleotide sequence: TGTGCCAGCAGTTCTCTTGCAGGAGGCACCGGGGAGCTGTTTTTT. It is translated as CASSSLAGGTGELFF.

The chain is built from TRBV18 and TRBJ1-6; D is unresolved. V lost 4 bases, J lost 7 bases, and 11 bases lay in between. CDR1 is KGHSH, CDR2 LQKENI, per germline. The CDR3 consists of 14 residues. CDR3 residues: CASSHADQNSPLHF. The DNA for the CDR3 is TGTGCCAGCTCACATGCGGATCAAAATTCACCCCTCCACTTT.

The chain recombines TRBV7-7 with TRBJ2-5, with a tentative D call TRBD1 (7 bases). V was cut by 4 bases and J by 5 bases, with 17 bases left in between. Germline CDR1 is SSHAT and CDR2 is FNYEAQ (reference sequence). The CDR3 is made up of 15 amino acids. The CDR3 loop is CASSSNPAGGETQYF. CDR3 nucleotides: TGTGCCAGCAGCTCCAATCCCGCAGGGGGGGAGACCCAGTACTTC. The entire variable domain, with the rest obtained from reference TRBV7-7 and TRBJ2-5, is as follows: GAGVSQSPRYKVTKRGQDVTLRCDPISSHATLYWYQQALGQGPEFLTYFNYEAQPDKSGLPSDRFSAERPEGSISTLTIQRTEQRDSAMYRCASSSNPAGGETQYFGPGTRLLVL.

V gene TRBV5-6 combines with J gene TRBJ2-7; 9 bases agree with TRBD1. Germline V gene sequence: CDR1 SGHDT, CDR2 YYEEEE. Trimming at V came to 4 bases and at J to 1 base, leaving 6 bases not matched to a gene. The CDR3 is 15 residues long. CDR3 amino acids: CASSVTGGASYEQYF. The DNA for the CDR3 is TGTGCCAGCAGCGTCACAGGGGGCGCTTCCTACGAGCAGTACTTC.

This rearrangement joins TRBV7-2 to TRBJ2-3; 9 nucleotides align to TRBD2. The CDR3 is made up of 15 amino acids. Trimming cost V 1 base and J 1 base; bases outside gene matches: 0. Germline V gene data show CDR1 as SGHTA and CDR2 as FQGNSA. CDR3 sequence (DNA): TGTGCCAGCAGCTTAGGACTAGCGGGCACAGATACGCAGTATTTT. Protein product: CASSLGLAGTDTQYF. Complete variable domain (other parts from reference TRBV7-2 and TRBJ2-3): GAGVSQSPSNKVTEKGKDVELRCDPISGHTALYWYRQSLGQGLEFLIYFQGNSAPDKSGLPSDRFSAERTGGSVSTLTIQRTQQEDSAVYLCASSLGLAGTDTQYFGPGTRLTVL.

The chain uses TRBV7-8 and TRBJ2-1; D is possibly TRBD1 (5 bases). The germline V gene encodes CDR1 SGHVS and CDR2 FQNEAQ. The length of the CDR3 is 16 residues. V was pared by 1 base and J by 9 bases, with 19 bases between. Here the CDR3 reads CASSLEDIPWDTEQFF. In DNA, the CDR3 is TGTGCCAGCAGCTTAGAGGACATCCCGTGGGATACTGAGCAGTTCTTC.

This chain uses TRBV9 with TRBJ2-1, with 11 nucleotides matching TRBD2. The ends lost 8 bases at V and 4 bases at J; junction bases unmatched: 5. In germline, CDR1 is SGDLS, CDR2 YYNGEE. The CDR3 is made up of 14 amino acids. CDR3 nucleotide sequence: TGTGCCAGTAGTAGCGGGGGGGCGTACAATGAGCAGTTCTTC. This encodes CASSSGGAYNEQFF.